A selection of T cell receptor beta chains follows, all from one sample in a study of blood T cell repertoires in COVID-19. The repertoire was sequenced with immunoSEQ multiplex PCR; TCRdb's copy has only in-frame clones and lacks some. The sample has about 330,000 clones, 65% to 90% seen once; the top ten hold about 7%. Input material: peripheral blood. The origin of the receptors is a human donor in a cohort sampled during active COVID-19. Both conserved end residues are part of each CDR3. The D gene is left open where the match is weak. Clone size is not always given. Where it is, it says once, few, many or a class for expanded clones.

j_gene	abundance	d_gene	v_gene	CDR3aa	CDR3nt
TRBJ1-1	.	.	TRBV10-3	CAIRGAVMNTEAFF	TGTGCCATCAGAGGGGCGGTGATGAACACTGAAGCTTTCTTT
TRBJ1-1	.	.	TRBV29-1	CSVETGGITEAFF	TGCAGCGTTGAAACTGGGGGCATCACTGAAGCTTTCTTT
TRBJ1-1	few	.	TRBV5-4	CASSFGGRGPTGPEAFF	TGTGCCAGCAGCTTCGGGGGACGGGGACCGACCGGCCCTGAAGCTTTCTTT
TRBJ1-2	.	.	TRBV11-2	CASSLRLESAYGYTF	TGTGCCAGCAGCTTGAGGCTGGAAAGTGCCTATGGCTACACCTTC
TRBJ1-2	once	.	TRBV27	CASSLLGSGFGYGYTF	TGTGCCAGCAGCCTTTTAGGGTCAGGGTTCGGCTATGGCTACACCTTC
TRBJ1-1	.	.	TRBV12-3/TRBV12-4	CASSLTENYEAFF	TGTGCCAGCAGTCTGACAGAGAATTATGAAGCTTTCTTT
TRBJ1-6	.	TRBD1	TRBV19	CASSIRDRDNSPLHF	TGTGCCAGTAGTATCCGGGACAGGGATAATTCACCCCTCCACTTT
TRBJ1-2	.	TRBD1	TRBV23-1	CASSQCGDRGDEDYGYTF	TGCGCCAGCAGTCAATGCGGCGACAGGGGGGATGAAGACTATGGCTACACCTTC
TRBJ2-3	.	.	TRBV18	CASSPPNSEDTQYF	TGTGCCAGCTCACCACCGAACAGTGAAGATACGCAGTATTTT
TRBJ2-3	.	TRBD1	TRBV9	CASSSQGLGTDTQYF	TGTGCCAGCAGCTCACAGGGGTTGGGCACAGATACGCAGTATTTT
TRBJ2-7	.	.	TRBV28	CAVRGSYEQYF	TGTGCCGTACGGGGCTCCTACGAGCAGTACTTC
TRBJ1-2	.	.	TRBV30	CAWSVLHNYGYTF	TGTGCCTGGAGTGTACTACATAACTATGGCTACACCTTC
TRBJ1-2	.	TRBD1	TRBV6-5	CASSGTAYGYTF	TGTGCCAGCAGCGGGACAGCCTATGGCTACACCTTC
TRBJ1-2	.	.	TRBV29-1	CSVRGNAYGYTF	TGCAGCGTAAGAGGGAACGCCTATGGCTACACCTTC
TRBJ2-1	.	.	TRBV12-3/TRBV12-4	CASSLVGGEQFF	TGTGCCAGCAGTTTAGTAGGGGGTGAGCAGTTCTTC
TRBJ2-2	.	.	TRBV29-1	CSARDSRPDTGELFF	TGCAGCGCCCGGGACTCACGACCGGACACCGGGGAGCTGTTTTTT
TRBJ2-1	.	TRBD2	TRBV7-2	CASRRLAEWSWQFF	TGTGCCAGCAGGAGACTAGCGGAATGGTCCTGGCAGTTCTTC
TRBJ2-7	.	.	TRBV5-1	CASSPAGISYEQYF	TGCGCCAGCAGCCCCGCAGGGATCTCCTACGAGCAGTACTTC
TRBJ1-1	.	.	TRBV6-5	CASTMRGNTEAFF	TGTGCCAGCACCATGAGAGGGAACACTGAAGCTTTCTTT
TRBJ1-1	.	TRBD1	TRBV18	CASSPRGQANTEAFF	TGTGCCAGCTCACCAAGGGGGCAGGCCAACACTGAAGCTTTCTTT
TRBJ1-5	.	.	TRBV2	CASSEFRGEGQPQHF	TGTGCCAGCAGCGAGTTTAGGGGGGAGGGTCAGCCCCAGCATTTT
TRBJ2-7	once	TRBD1	TRBV5-6	CASSLGQGNEQYF	TGTGCCAGCAGCTTGGGACAGGGAAACGAGCAGTACTTC
TRBJ2-5	.	TRBD2	TRBV3-1/TRBV3-2	CASSQVSAGGLETQYF	TGTGCCAGCAGCCAAGTGTCAGCGGGGGGGCTGGAGACCCAGTACTTC
TRBJ1-2	.	.	TRBV7-9	CASSTMVQDYGYTF	TGTGCCAGCAGCACAATGGTTCAGGACTATGGCTACACCTTC
TRBJ2-7	few	.	TRBV6-1	CASSESLRGEQYF	TGTGCCAGCAGTGAAAGTCTCCGGGGCGAGCAGTACTTC
TRBJ1-5	few	TRBD1	TRBV30	CAQGQGPNQPQHF	TGTGCCCAGGGACAGGGCCCCAATCAGCCCCAGCATTTT
TRBJ1-2	.	TRBD1	TRBV6-5	CASRVQGTNYGYTF	TGTGCCAGCAGGGTACAGGGGACTAACTATGGCTACACCTTC
TRBJ1-1	.	.	TRBV15	CATSRGVGTNTEAFF	TGTGCCACCAGCAGAGGAGTGGGCACCAACACTGAAGCTTTCTTT
TRBJ1-3	.	.	TRBV19	CASSPPQGRAGNTIYF	TGTGCCAGTAGTCCACCACAGGGCCGGGCTGGAAACACCATATATTTT
TRBJ1-1	.	.	TRBV30	CAWSVPDIHTEAFF	TGTGCCTGGAGTGTACCTGACATCCACACTGAAGCTTTCTTT
TRBJ2-7	.	.	TRBV6-5	CASSRGYEQYF	TGTGCCAGCAGTAGGGGGTACGAGCAGTACTTC
TRBJ2-3	.	.	TRBV9	CASSTNLGSDTQYF	TGTGCCAGCAGCACTAACCTAGGATCAGATACGCAGTATTTT
TRBJ2-3	.	.	TRBV2	CASIVLTTDTQYF	TGTGCCAGCATAGTACTGACAACAGATACGCAGTATTTT
TRBJ2-3	.	TRBD2	TRBV4-2	CASSQDSSGGPDTQYF	TGTGCCAGCAGCCAAGATTCTAGCGGGGGGCCAGATACGCAGTATTTT
TRBJ1-2	.	.	TRBV24-1	CATSDPGGGYGYTF	TGTGCCACCAGTGATCCTGGGGGCGGCTATGGCTACACCTTC
TRBJ2-6	.	.	TRBV19	CASSPARGLAGANVLTF	TGTGCCAGTAGCCCGGCCAGGGGATTGGCTGGGGCCAACGTCCTGACTTTC
TRBJ1-4	once	TRBD1	TRBV5-5	CASRYIQGEEEKLFF	TGTGCCAGCAGATATATACAGGGGGAGGAGGAAAAACTGTTTTTT
TRBJ2-3	.	.	TRBV3-1/TRBV3-2	CASSQDPVPRYSTDTQYF	TGTGCCAGCAGCCAAGATCCAGTTCCCAGATACAGCACAGATACGCAGTATTTT
TRBJ2-3	.	.	TRBV2	CASKGRGGAGTGDTQYF	TGTGCCAGTAAAGGAAGGGGGGGGGCAGGGACCGGAGATACGCAGTATTTT